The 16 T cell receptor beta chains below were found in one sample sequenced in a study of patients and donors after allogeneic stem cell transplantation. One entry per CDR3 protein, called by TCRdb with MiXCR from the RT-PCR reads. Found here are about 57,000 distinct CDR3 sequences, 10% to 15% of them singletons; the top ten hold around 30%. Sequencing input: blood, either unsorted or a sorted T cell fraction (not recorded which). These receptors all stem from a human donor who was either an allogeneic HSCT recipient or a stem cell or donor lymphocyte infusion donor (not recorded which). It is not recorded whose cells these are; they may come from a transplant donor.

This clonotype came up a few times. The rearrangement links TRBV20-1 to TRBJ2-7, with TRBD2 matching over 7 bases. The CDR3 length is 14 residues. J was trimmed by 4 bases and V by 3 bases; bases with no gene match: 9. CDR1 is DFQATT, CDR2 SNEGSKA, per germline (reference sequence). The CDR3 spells CSASRAGREYEQYF. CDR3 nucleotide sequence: TGCAGTGCTAGTAGGGCAGGGAGGGAGTACGAGCAGTACTTC.

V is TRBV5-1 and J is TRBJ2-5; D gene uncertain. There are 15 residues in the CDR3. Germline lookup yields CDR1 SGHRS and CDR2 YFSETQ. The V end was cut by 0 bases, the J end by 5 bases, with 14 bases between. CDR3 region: CASSLAATLRETQYF. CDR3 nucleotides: TGCGCCAGCAGCTTGGCGGCAACCCTCCGGGAGACCCAGTACTTC.

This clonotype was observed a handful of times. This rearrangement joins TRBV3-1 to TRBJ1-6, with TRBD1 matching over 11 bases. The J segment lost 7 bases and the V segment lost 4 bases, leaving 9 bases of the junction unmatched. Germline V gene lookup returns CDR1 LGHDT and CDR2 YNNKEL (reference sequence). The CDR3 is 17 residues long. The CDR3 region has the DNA TGTGCCAGCAGCCGGGACAGGGGGAATACGGGGAATTCACCCCTCCACTTT. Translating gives CASSRDRGNTGNSPLHF. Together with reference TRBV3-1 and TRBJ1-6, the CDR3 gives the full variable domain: DTAVSQTPKYLVTQMGNDKSIKCEQNLGHDTMYWYKQDSKKFLKIMFSYNNKELIINETVPNRFSPKSPDKAHLNLHINSLELGDSAVYFCASSRDRGNTGNSPLHFGNGTRLTVT.

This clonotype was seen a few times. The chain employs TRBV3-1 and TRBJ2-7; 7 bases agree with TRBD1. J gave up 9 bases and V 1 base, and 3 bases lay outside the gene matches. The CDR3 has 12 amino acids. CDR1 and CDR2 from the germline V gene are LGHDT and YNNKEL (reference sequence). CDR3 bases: TGTGCCAGCAGCCAAGCAACAGGGGTGCAGTACTTC. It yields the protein CASSQATGVQYF.

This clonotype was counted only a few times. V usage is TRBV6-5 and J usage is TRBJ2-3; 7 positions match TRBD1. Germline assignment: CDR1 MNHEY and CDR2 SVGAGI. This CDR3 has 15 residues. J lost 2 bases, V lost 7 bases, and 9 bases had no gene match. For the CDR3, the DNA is TGTGCCAGCACCGAAACAAAGGGGGCCACAGATACGCAGTATTTT. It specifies CASTETKGATDTQYF.

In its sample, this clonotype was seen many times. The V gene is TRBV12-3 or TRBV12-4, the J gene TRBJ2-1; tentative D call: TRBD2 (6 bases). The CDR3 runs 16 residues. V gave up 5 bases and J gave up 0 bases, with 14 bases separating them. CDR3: CASSTQRASSYNEQFF. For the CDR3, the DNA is TGTGCCAGCAGTACACAGCGGGCCAGCTCCTACAATGAGCAGTTCTTC.

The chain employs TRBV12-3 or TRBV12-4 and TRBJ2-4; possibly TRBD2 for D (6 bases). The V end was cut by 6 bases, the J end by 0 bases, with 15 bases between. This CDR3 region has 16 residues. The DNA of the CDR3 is TGTGCCAGCAGCGCTCCGGGGGATTTAGCCAAAAACATTCAGTACTTC. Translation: CASSAPGDLAKNIQYF.

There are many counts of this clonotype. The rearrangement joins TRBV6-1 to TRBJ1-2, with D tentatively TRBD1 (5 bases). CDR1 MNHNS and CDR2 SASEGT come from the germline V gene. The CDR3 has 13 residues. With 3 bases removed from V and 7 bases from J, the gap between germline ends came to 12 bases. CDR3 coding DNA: TGTGCCAGCAGTGAGCCAGGGAATCGTGGCTACACCTTC. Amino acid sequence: CASSEPGNRGYTF.

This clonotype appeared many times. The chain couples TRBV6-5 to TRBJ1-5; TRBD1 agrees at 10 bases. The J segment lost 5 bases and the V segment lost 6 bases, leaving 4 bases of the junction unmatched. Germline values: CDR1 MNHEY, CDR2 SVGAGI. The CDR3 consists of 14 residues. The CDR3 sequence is CASSTDRGDQPQHF. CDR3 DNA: TGTGCCAGCAGCACGGACAGGGGGGATCAGCCCCAGCATTTT.

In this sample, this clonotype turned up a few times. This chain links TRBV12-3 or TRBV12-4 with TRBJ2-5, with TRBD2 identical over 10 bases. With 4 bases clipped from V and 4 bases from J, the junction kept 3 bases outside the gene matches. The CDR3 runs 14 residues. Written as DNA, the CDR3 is TGTGCCAGCAGTTCCCTAGCGGGAGTAGAGACCCAGTACTTC. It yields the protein CASSSLAGVETQYF.

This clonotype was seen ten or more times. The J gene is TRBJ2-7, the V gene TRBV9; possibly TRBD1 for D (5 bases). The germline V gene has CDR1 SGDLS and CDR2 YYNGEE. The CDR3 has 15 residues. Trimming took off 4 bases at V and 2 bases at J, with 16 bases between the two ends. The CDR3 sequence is CASSITTDPPYEQYF. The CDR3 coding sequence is TGTGCCAGCAGCATTACGACAGACCCTCCCTACGAGCAGTACTTC. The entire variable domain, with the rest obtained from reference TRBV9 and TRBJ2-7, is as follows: DSGVTQTPKHLITATGQRVTLRCSPRSGDLSVYWYQQSLDQGLQFLIQYYNGEERAKGNILERFSAQQFPDLHSELNLSSLELGDSALYFCASSITTDPPYEQYFGPGTRLTVT.

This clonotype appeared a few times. CDR3 DNA sequence: TGTGCCATCAGCCGGGCTAGCACAGATACGCAGTATTTT. It codes for CAISRASTDTQYF. The chain recombines TRBV10-3 with TRBJ2-3; D gene uncertain. Germline V lookup: CDR1 ENHRY, CDR2 SYGVKD. The CDR3 totals 13 residues. V gave up 6 bases and J gave up 0 bases, with 7 bases separating them.

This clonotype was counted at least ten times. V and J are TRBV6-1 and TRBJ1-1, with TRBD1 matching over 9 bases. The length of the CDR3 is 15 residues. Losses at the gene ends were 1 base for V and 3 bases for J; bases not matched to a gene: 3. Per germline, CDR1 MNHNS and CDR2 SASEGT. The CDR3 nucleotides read TGTGCCAGCAGTGAAGACAGGGGGCCGGACACTGAAGCTTTCTTT. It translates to CASSEDRGPDTEAFF.

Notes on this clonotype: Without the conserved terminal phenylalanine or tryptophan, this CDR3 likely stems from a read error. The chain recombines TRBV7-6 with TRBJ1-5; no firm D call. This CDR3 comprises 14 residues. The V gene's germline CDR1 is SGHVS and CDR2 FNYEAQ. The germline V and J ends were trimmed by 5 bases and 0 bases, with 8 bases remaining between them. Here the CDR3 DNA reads TGTGCCAGCAGCAAAGGAGCTAGCAATCAGCCCCAGCATTTG. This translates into CASSKGASNQPQHL.

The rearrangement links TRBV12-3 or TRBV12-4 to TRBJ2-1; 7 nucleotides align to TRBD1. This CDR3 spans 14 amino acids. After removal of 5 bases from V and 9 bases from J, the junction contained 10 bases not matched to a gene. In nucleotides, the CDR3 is TGTGCCAGCAGTCTTATGACAGGGAAAGCTGAGCAGTTCTTC. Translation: CASSLMTGKAEQFF.

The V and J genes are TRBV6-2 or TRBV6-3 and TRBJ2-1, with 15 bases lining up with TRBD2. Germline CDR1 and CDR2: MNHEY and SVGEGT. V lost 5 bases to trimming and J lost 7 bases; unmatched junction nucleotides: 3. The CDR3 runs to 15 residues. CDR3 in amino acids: CASSRTSGRANEQFF. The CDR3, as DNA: TGTGCCAGCAGTAGGACTAGCGGGAGGGCTAATGAGCAGTTCTTC.